This TCR beta chain was observed in a study of cytotoxic CD8 clonotypes in ibrutinib-treated CLL. Study-level background: Of a cohort that held some 12 relapsed/refractory and 15 treatment-naive patients, 17 to 18 were IGHV unmutated. Outcomes included approximately 25 partial and 2 complete responses; after median around 65 months, approximately 14 stayed remitted and roughly twelve progressed. Mean per-sample yields comprised about 270,000 productive templates and around 92,000 productive rearrangements. Whole-study findings and limits: The times at which samples were taken varied between sustained-remission and progressing patients.

There are 14 residues in the CDR3. V was trimmed by 5 bases and J by 7 bases, leaving 18 bases between them. CDR1 is SGHVS and CDR2 is FNYEAQ in the germline V gene. As to this clone: Its target is not known.

Using immunoSEQ multiplex PCR, the repertoire was profiled, and TCRdb retains in-frame clones only, with some absent. The data show about 160,000 clones, roughly 88% seen once. The chain is built from TRBV7-6 and TRBJ2-7; D may correspond to TRBD1 or TRBD2 (6 bases each). The source material was PBMCs, sampled at disease progression, from a patient treated with ibrutinib. The clonotype comes from a human donor with chronic lymphocytic leukemia. The CDR3 here is CASSRTWGAEEQYF. CDR3 coding DNA: TGTGCCAGCAGCCGAACGTGGGGGGCGGAGGAGCAGTACTTC.